A single sample gave rise to the 32 T cell receptor beta chains below, sequenced in a study of breast tumors, draining lymph nodes, adjacent tissues (dated by TCRdb to about 2016). Libraries were prepared through multiplex PCR. Sequencing was performed on an Illumina HiSeq 2000. Clones were called with MiXCR by TCRdb after fastp trimmed the public reads at Q25, and only in-frame beta chains were retained. Every entry covers one CDR3 protein and lists the most common genes and DNA from its rows. The sample table contains 50,000 to 75,000 distinct CDR3 sequences; only one count was recorded for approximately 54% of them. The leading ten clones occupy approximately 18% of the sample. The sequenced material came from breast tumor tissue. These receptors originate from a female donor with breast cancer. Some clones in this sample may be carry-over from other donors' samples.

V is TRBV29-1 and J is TRBJ2-7; 10 bases agree with TRBD1. V shed 8 bases, J shed 4 bases, and the junction held 11 bases outside the gene matches. This CDR3 spans 14 amino acids. The germline V gene encodes CDR1 SQVTM and CDR2 ANQGSEA. The CDR3 DNA reads as TGCAGCAGGGGGGACAGGGGCGCCGGTTACGAGCAGTACTTC. Its translation: CSRGDRGAGYEQYF.

This clonotype has just a few counts. This rearrangement joins TRBV7-3 to TRBJ2-3; 14 nucleotides line up with TRBD2. The CDR3 loop spans 15 amino acids. Germline V gives CDR1 SGHTA, CDR2 FQGTGA. The junction had 8 bases not matched to a gene; V was cut back by 9 bases and J by 6 bases. CDR3 coding DNA: TGTGCCAGGGGGGGACTAGCGGGAGCGGCTGATACGCAGTATTTT. It codes for CARGGLAGAADTQYF.

This clonotype came up many times. CDR3 bases: TGTGCCAGCTCCAGGACTTTGGGGAAAGCAAATGAGCAGTTCTTC. It specifies CASSRTLGKANEQFF. The rearrangement links TRBV6-1 to TRBJ2-1; D may be TRBD2 (5 bases). Germline CDR1 and CDR2: MNHNS and SASEGT. Trimming left V 8 bases short and J 7 bases short, with 21 bases between. This CDR3 spans 15 amino acids.

This clonotype was seen many times. Here the CDR3 DNA reads TGTGCCAGCAGCCAAGACGTAAGGGGGCGCGGAAACGGGGAGCTGTTTTTT. Translating gives CASSQDVRGRGNGELFF. The J gene is TRBJ2-2, the V gene TRBV3-1, with 7 bases aligning to TRBD1. The CDR3 length is 17 residues. Germline values: CDR1 LGHDT, CDR2 YNNKEL (reference sequence). V trimming: 0 bases; J trimming: 7 bases; junction bases outside the gene matches: 11. Combining the CDR3 with reference TRBV3-1 and TRBJ2-2 gives the whole variable domain DTAVSQTPKYLVTQMGNDKSIKCEQNLGHDTMYWYKQDSKKFLKIMFSYNNKELIINETVPNRFSPKSPDKAHLNLHINSLELGDSAVYFCASSQDVRGRGNGELFFGEGSRLTVL.

In its sample, this clonotype was seen a few times. This rearrangement joins TRBV12-3 or TRBV12-4 to TRBJ1-4; D unclear. This CDR3 contains 13 residues. Trimming removed 6 bases at V and 10 bases at J, with 15 bases between. The CDR3 DNA is TGTGCCAGCAGGGGCTCGGGAGCTGTAAAACTGTTTTTT. It is translated as CASRGSGAVKLFF.

In this sample, this clonotype turned up many times. The conserved closing phenylalanine or tryptophan is absent in this CDR3, likely reflecting a read error. This chain uses TRBV9 with TRBJ2-5; D is ambiguous. Germline loops: CDR1 SGDLS, CDR2 YYNGEE. Trimming took 4 bases from V and 0 from J, leaving 7 bases between them. The CDR3 length is 13 residues. CDR3 in amino acids: CASSSPYQETQYS. The CDR3 DNA reads TGTGCCAGCAGCTCGCCGTACCAAGAGACCCAGTACTCC.

As concerns this clonotype: One end of the junction fails to match germline, which may point to a read error. This chain links TRBV2 with TRBJ1-6; D call uncertain. CDR3 length equals 17 residues. Per germline, CDR1 SNHLY and CDR2 FYNNEI. CDR3 residues: CAGSGDLYSRASSPLHF. CDR3 sequence (DNA): TGTGCCGGCAGCGGGGATCTCTATTCACGGGCTAGTTCACCCCTCCACTTT.

The chain carries TRBV24-1 and TRBJ2-1; the D gene is possibly TRBD1 (7 bases). V was pared by 9 bases and J by 7 bases, with 15 bases between. The germline V gene has CDR1 KGHDR and CDR2 SFDVKD. The CDR3 consists of 13 residues. CDR3 sequence reads: CATREGAGNEQFF. CDR3 nucleotide sequence: TGTGCCACCCGCGAGGGGGCGGGAAATGAGCAGTTCTTC.

The chain couples TRBV20-1 to TRBJ2-7; 9 bases fit TRBD2. Per germline, CDR1 DFQATT and CDR2 SNEGSKA (reference sequence). CDR3 length: 16 amino acids. V shed 0 bases, J shed 0 bases, and the junction held 6 bases outside the gene matches. The CDR3: CSARDSSGRYSYEQYF. In DNA form, the CDR3 reads TGCAGTGCTAGAGATTCCAGCGGGAGGTACTCCTACGAGCAGTACTTC.

This clonotype was counted a few times. The chain carries TRBV7-6 and TRBJ1-1, with D unclear. From germline, CDR1 is SGHVS and CDR2 FNYEAQ. CDR3 length: 13 residues. The germline V and J ends were trimmed by 1 base and 7 bases, with 10 bases remaining between them. CDR3 DNA sequence: TGTGCCAGCAGCTTAGGGCGAAGAGGTGAAGCTTTCTTT. Encoded protein: CASSLGRRGEAFF.

The CDR3 coding sequence is TGTGCCAGCAAAGAGGGCTCCTATAATTCACCCCTCCACTTT. As protein: CASKEGSYNSPLHF. The V and J genes are TRBV7-2 and TRBJ1-6, with D hard to call. The CDR3 sequence is 14 residues long. The V end lost 7 bases, the J end lost 0 bases, and 7 bases lay between the germline ends. From germline, CDR1 is SGHTA and CDR2 FQGNSA.

The rearrangement links TRBV20-1 to TRBJ1-4, with D possibly being TRBD1 (6 bases). The CDR3 covers 15 residues. CDR1 and CDR2 (germline): DFQATT, SNEGSKA (reference sequence). The germline V and J ends were trimmed by 6 bases and 8 bases, with 22 bases remaining between them. Here the CDR3 DNA reads TGCAGTGCCCCACCTGGGGGCTTCACTAGCGAAAAACTGTTTTTT. Translation: CSAPPGGFTSEKLFF.

With respect to this clonotype: This may be a read error: a much more frequent sequence differs by one nucleotide. In this CDR3 the conserved last residue, phenylalanine or tryptophan, is missing, so a read error is likely. The DNA is omitted, as the CDR3 cannot be located on it reliably, and the CDR3 follows TCRdb's listing. The chain recombines TRBV14 with TRBJ2-7. The CDR3 adds up to 13 amino acids, both ends counted. CDR1 and CDR2 (germline): SGHDN, FVKESK. CDR3 in amino acids: CASSQGPTYEQCS.

Notes on this clonotype: One end of the junction does not line up with germline, which may come from a read error. This chain links TRBV7-6 with TRBJ2-3; TRBD2 aligns across 13 bases. Germline V CDR1 and CDR2: SGHVS, FNYEAQ. The CDR3 loop spans 16 amino acids. DNA for the CDR3: TGTGCCGGCAGCTACGGACTAGCGGGAGCGGCTGATACGCAGTATTTT. It specifies CAGSYGLAGAADTQYF.

The V call is TRBV5-6, the J call TRBJ1-2; D is undetermined. In germline, CDR1 is SGHDT, CDR2 YYEEEE. There are 12 residues in the CDR3. V lost 2 bases, J lost 8 bases, and 10 bases lay in between. The CDR3 DNA follows: TGTGCCAGCAGCTTTCATCGGGCGGGCTACACCTTC. Amino acids: CASSFHRAGYTF.

The J gene is TRBJ2-5, the V gene TRBV7-3; 11 nucleotides line up with TRBD2. Germline V gene data show CDR1 as SGHTA and CDR2 as FQGTGA. This CDR3 contains 18 residues. V gave up 4 bases and J gave up 2 bases; unmatched junction bases: 12. This CDR3 is CASSSRTSGLAGQETQYF. The CDR3 DNA reads TGTGCCAGCAGCTCTCGGACTAGCGGGCTAGCGGGACAAGAGACCCAGTACTTC.

The gene calls are TRBV4-1 and TRBJ2-6, with a tentative D call TRBD2 (5 bases). V was clipped by 5 bases and J by 4 bases, with 12 bases between them. CDR1 is MGHRA and CDR2 is YSYEKL in the germline V gene. CDR3 length equals 15 residues. CDR3 nucleotides: TGCGCCAGCAGCGCGCTTGGCGGGGGGGCCAACGTCCTGACTTTC. Translating it yields CASSALGGGANVLTF.

This clonotype was picked up many times. This may be a read error, as it is one base from a much larger clone. The chain uses TRBV6-4 and TRBJ1-5; D possibly corresponds to TRBD1 (5 bases). This CDR3 spans 13 amino acids. Germline assignment: CDR1 MRHNA and CDR2 SNTAGT. Between the trimmed V and J ends, which lost 5 bases and 7 bases, there was a span of 12 bases. Written as DNA, the CDR3 is TGTGCCAGCAGTCACGACAGTCGCCAGCCCCAGCATTTT. As protein: CASSHDSRQPQHF.

The chain carries TRBV2 and TRBJ1-3; D is undetermined. The CDR3 has 15 residues. Germline lookup yields CDR1 SNHLY and CDR2 FYNNEI. The V gene lost 2 bases and the J gene lost 0 bases, with 8 bases spanning the gap. CDR3 nucleotide sequence: TGTGCCAGCAGTGAAAAGGAACTCTCTGGAAACACCATATATTTT. It yields the protein CASSEKELSGNTIYF.

This clonotype was seen ten or more times. The genes are TRBV5-8 and TRBJ2-3; 8 bases agree with TRBD2. CDR1 and CDR2 (germline): SGHTS, YDEGEE. The V and J ends lost 1 base and 5 bases, in that order; junction bases with no gene match: 6. The CDR3 sequence is 15 residues long. The CDR3 spells CASSLTGGPGDTQYF. CDR3 DNA sequence: TGTGCCAGCAGCTTGACGGGGGGGCCTGGAGATACGCAGTATTTT.

This clonotype was found many times. The chain carries TRBV18 and TRBJ2-5; D is ambiguous. The V gene's germline CDR1 is KGHSH and CDR2 LQKENI. This CDR3 comprises 13 residues. Trimming pared 3 bases from V and 5 bases from J, leaving 10 bases between. CDR3 sequence: CASSPSVGETQYF. The CDR3 coding sequence is TGTGCCAGCTCACCCTCGGTGGGGGAGACCCAGTACTTC.

This clonotype was recorded at least ten times. J is TRBJ2-2 and V is TRBV7-2, with D perhaps matching TRBD1 (6 bases). CDR3 length: 15 residues. In germline, CDR1 is SGHTA, CDR2 FQGNSA. Trimming left V 1 base short and J 1 base short, with 7 bases between. The CDR3 DNA sequence: TGTGCCAGCAGCTTAGACAGGGTGAACACCGGGGAGCTGTTTTTT. As protein: CASSLDRVNTGELFF.

This clonotype was recorded at least ten times. This rearrangement joins TRBV28 to TRBJ1-2; 8 nucleotides line up with TRBD1. Germline CDR1 MDHEN, CDR2 SYDVKM. V trimming: 7 bases; J trimming: 5 bases; junction bases outside the gene matches: 6. This CDR3 is built from 13 residues. CDR3 bases: TGTGCCAGCACCCAGGGGGCGGATTATGGCTACACCTTC. Protein sequence: CASTQGADYGYTF.

By share, this clonotype counts as medium-sized. The CDR3: CSALPYLLAGGSNEQFF. Written as DNA, the CDR3 is TGCAGCGCCCTACCTTATTTACTAGCGGGGGGTAGTAATGAGCAGTTCTTC. The rearrangement uses TRBV29-1 and TRBJ2-1, with TRBD2 matching 12 bases. Germline CDR1 and CDR2: SQVTM and ANQGSEA. The J segment lost 7 bases and the V segment lost 7 bases, leaving 17 bases of the junction unmatched. This CDR3 spans 17 amino acids.

The rearrangement links TRBV7-9 to TRBJ2-1; 8 nucleotides align to TRBD2. The CDR3 runs to 14 residues. V shed 4 bases, J shed 9 bases, and the junction held 8 bases outside the gene matches. CDR1 SEHNR and CDR2 FQNEAQ come from the germline V gene (reference sequence). CDR3 in DNA: TGTGCCAGCAGCTCTGCGGGGGGAGGGGGTGAGCAGTTCTTC. It is translated as CASSSAGGGGEQFF.

The sample holds a few counts of this clonotype. A read error may explain this, as a much larger clone is one base away. This chain connects TRBV6-1 to TRBJ2-3; 11 positions match TRBD2. Germline V gene data show CDR1 as MNHNS and CDR2 as SASEGT. V gave up 6 bases and J gave up 4 bases; unmatched junction bases: 6. The CDR3 runs to 15 residues. CDR3 sequence reads: CASRRLAGRADTQYF. The CDR3 DNA is TGTGCCAGCAGGCGACTAGCGGGGCGGGCAGATACGCAGTATTTT.

This clonotype was found many times. The chain is built from TRBV5-8 and TRBJ2-5; D possibly matches TRBD1 or TRBD2 (6 bases each). There are 15 residues in the CDR3. Germline V lookup: CDR1 SGHTS, CDR2 YDEGEE. Trimming pared 0 bases from V and 2 bases from J, leaving 11 bases between. CDR3: CASSLGTAGQETQYF. The CDR3 DNA is TGTGCCAGCAGCTTGGGGACAGCGGGTCAAGAGACCCAGTACTTC.

This chain connects TRBV15 to TRBJ1-2, with TRBD1 matching 7 bases. The CDR3 runs to 17 residues. Germline V gene lookup returns CDR1 LNHNV and CDR2 YYDKDF (reference sequence). V shed 4 bases, J shed 6 bases, and the junction held 17 bases outside the gene matches. The DNA for the CDR3 is TGTGCCACCAGCATGGGAAGGACAGCAGGGGGAAGTAATGGCTACACCTTC. Amino acid sequence: CATSMGRTAGGSNGYTF.

Worth noting for this clonotype: This could be a read error, since a much larger clone is one nucleotide away. This chain links TRBV6-5 with TRBJ1-2; tentative D call: TRBD1 (6 bases). The CDR3 contains 13 residues. CDR1 and CDR2 from the germline V gene are MNHEY and SVGAGI. The CDR3 DNA reads TGTGCCAGCGGTTACCACAGGGTCCTCGGCTACACCTTC. The encoded protein is CASGYHRVLGYTF.

This clonotype has a count of ten or more. V usage is TRBV5-1 and J usage is TRBJ2-1, with 14 bases lining up with TRBD2. Losses at the gene ends were 5 bases for V and 0 bases for J; bases not matched to a gene: 10. This CDR3 region has 19 residues. The germline V gene has CDR1 SGHRS and CDR2 YFSETQ. CDR3 sequence: CASSSHGTSGGSSYNEQFF. In DNA form, the CDR3 reads TGCGCCAGCAGTTCCCATGGGACTAGCGGGGGCAGCTCCTACAATGAGCAGTTCTTC.

At least ten counts were recorded for this clonotype. The chain combines TRBV4-3 with TRBJ2-1, with 9 bases that match TRBD2. Losses at the gene ends were 2 bases for V and 8 bases for J; bases not matched to a gene: 13. Looked up from germline, CDR1 is LGHNA and CDR2 is YSLEER. This CDR3 spans 17 amino acids. DNA of the CDR3: TGCGCCAGCAGCCAACGCCCAGCGGGAGGCCTTGGGGATGAGCAGTTCTTC. This gives the protein CASSQRPAGGLGDEQFF.

This chain connects TRBV20-1 to TRBJ2-7; D is ambiguous. In germline, CDR1 is DFQATT, CDR2 SNEGSKA (reference sequence). CDR3 length: 12 amino acids. Trimming cost V 4 bases and J 6 bases, with 13 bases left between them. This CDR3 reads CSAISPLGEQYF. The CDR3 DNA is TGCAGTGCTATCTCGCCGTTAGGCGAGCAGTACTTC.